This TCR beta chain was retrieved from a study of CD4 T cells in relation to SARS-CoV-2 and coronaviruses. Whole-study context: Convalescent patients were 8 males and 4 females; two were Hispanic. Study outcomes and limitations: Crossreactive clones expanded significantly less to SARS-CoV-2 than monoreactive clones.

Naive and memory CD4+ T cells were separated from cryopreserved PBMCs. Turning to this clone: The antigen remains undetermined.

CDR1 and CDR2 from the germline V gene are SGHVS and FNYEAQ. CDR3 size: 16 residues. Trimming pared 3 bases from V and 8 bases from J, leaving 22 bases between. Naive and memory CD4+ T cell DNA was deep-sequenced without culture. Sequencing used immunoSEQ multiplex PCR; TCRdb keeps in-frame clones, though not all of them. The table shows about 38,000 clones, with 85% to 90% occurring only once. Material: memory CD4+ T cells from PBMCs. V gene TRBV7-6 combines with J gene TRBJ1-2; maybe TRBD1 (5 bases). This sequence was found in an adult with COVID-19. The CDR3 spells CASSLGGITGTDGYTF. The CDR3 nucleotides read TGTGCCAGCAGCTTGGGGGGAATCACAGGTACGGACGGCTACACCTTC. Together with reference TRBV7-6 and TRBJ1-2, the CDR3 gives the full variable domain: GAGVSQSPRYKVTKRGQDVALRCDPISGHVSLYWYRQALGQGPEFLTYFNYEAQQDKSGLPNDRFSAERPEGSISTLTIQRTEQRDSAMYRCASSLGGITGTDGYTFGSGTRLTVV.